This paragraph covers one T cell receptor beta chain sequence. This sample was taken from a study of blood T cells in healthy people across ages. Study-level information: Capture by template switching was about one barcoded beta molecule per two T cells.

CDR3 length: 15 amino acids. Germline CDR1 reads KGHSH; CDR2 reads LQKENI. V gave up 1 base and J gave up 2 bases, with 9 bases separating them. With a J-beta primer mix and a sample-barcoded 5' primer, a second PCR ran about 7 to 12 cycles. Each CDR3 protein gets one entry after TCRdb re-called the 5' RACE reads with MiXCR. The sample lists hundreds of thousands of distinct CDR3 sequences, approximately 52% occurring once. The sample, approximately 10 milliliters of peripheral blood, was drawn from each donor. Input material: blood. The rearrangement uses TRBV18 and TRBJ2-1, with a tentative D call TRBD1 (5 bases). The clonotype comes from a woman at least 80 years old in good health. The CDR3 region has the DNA TGTGCCAGCTCACCACTTCGACAGACCTACAATGAGCAGTTCTTC. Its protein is CASSPLRQTYNEQFF.